Reported below is one TCR beta chain. The antigen remains unidentified. The data are from a study of cytomegalovirus exposure and HLA in healthy donors. General study findings and limits: Prior analysis indicated that the majority of TCR beta V segments exhibited productivity approximately 90% or approximately 30% of the time.

Use of 60 Vbeta and 13 Jbeta primers characterized the PCR. Profiling relied on immunoSEQ multiplex PCR, and the TCRdb table lists in-frame clones only, not all of them. The profile shows more than 90,000 clones, roughly 80% of them singletons. Sequencing was done on a sample of PBMCs. This sequence originates from a man aged 50 to 59 in good health and CMV-seropositive.

CDR3 sequence: CASSVVTGAGNTIYF. As DNA, the CDR3 is TGTGCCAGCAGCGTAGTCACAGGGGCTGGAAACACCATATATTTT. The chain joins TRBV9 to TRBJ1-3, with TRBD1 matching over 7 bases. Germline CDR1 is SGDLS and CDR2 is YYNGEE. The CDR3 is 15 residues long. With V trimmed by 0 bases and J by 2 bases, 2 bases remained unmatched.